What follows is one TCR beta chain and its context. The antigen is not known. These data come from a study of T cells in Graves' hyperthyroidism and ophthalmopathy. Hyperthyroidism patients were newly diagnosed, had disease duration under 2 months, and were aged 18 to 65 years. Used for diagnoses were clinical symptoms, serum thyroxine and TRAb, thyroid ultrasound and orbital computed tomography. TCR beta CDR3 regions were amplified from RNA transcripts. First-round RT-PCR of the TCR CDR3 relied on the HTBI primer set. Each CDR3 protein gets one entry after TCRdb re-called the multiplex PCR reads with MiXCR. The sample records hundreds of thousands of distinct CDR3 sequences, 35% to 40% being singletons. This CDR3 contains 14 residues. The germline V gene has CDR1 WSHSY and CDR2 SAAADI. Trimming cost V 10 bases and J 0 bases, with 13 bases left between them. The study's findings and limits: Researchers report that a 13 V-J model separated ophthalmopathy from stable hyperthyroidism. Blood held most thyroid clonotypes expanded above 0.001 frequency.

The J gene is TRBJ1-5, the V gene TRBV10-2; possible D gene TRBD1, 5 bases. The source is a young man with Graves' hyperthyroidism. Material: blood. The CDR3 nucleotides are TGCGCCACCTCCCCGACAGATAGCAATCAGCCCCAGCATTTT. Protein: CATSPTDSNQPQHF.